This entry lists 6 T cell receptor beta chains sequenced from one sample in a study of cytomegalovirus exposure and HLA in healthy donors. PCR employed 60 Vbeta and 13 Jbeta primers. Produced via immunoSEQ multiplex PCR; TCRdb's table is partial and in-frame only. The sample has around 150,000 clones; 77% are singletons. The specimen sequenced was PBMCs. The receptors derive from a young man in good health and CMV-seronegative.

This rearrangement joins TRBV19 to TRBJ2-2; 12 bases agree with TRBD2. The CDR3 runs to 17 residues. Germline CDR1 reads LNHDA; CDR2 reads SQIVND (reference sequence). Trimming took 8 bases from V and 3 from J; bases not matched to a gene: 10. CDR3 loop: CASGTLLAGGDTGELFF. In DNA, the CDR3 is TGTGCCAGTGGGACCCTACTAGCGGGAGGAGACACCGGGGAGCTGTTTTTT. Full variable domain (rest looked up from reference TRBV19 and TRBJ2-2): DGGITQSPKYLFRKEGQNVTLSCEQNLNHDAMYWYRQDPGQGLRLIYYSQIVNDFQKGDIAEGYSVSREKKESFPLTVTSAQKNPTAFYLCASGTLLAGGDTGELFFGEGSRLTVL.

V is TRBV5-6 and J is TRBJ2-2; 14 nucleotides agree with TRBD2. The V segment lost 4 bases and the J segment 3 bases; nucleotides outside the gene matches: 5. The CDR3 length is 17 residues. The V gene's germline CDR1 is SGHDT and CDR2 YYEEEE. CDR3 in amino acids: CASSPGLAGADTGELFF. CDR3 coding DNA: TGTGCCAGCAGCCCGGGACTAGCGGGAGCTGACACCGGGGAGCTGTTTTTT.

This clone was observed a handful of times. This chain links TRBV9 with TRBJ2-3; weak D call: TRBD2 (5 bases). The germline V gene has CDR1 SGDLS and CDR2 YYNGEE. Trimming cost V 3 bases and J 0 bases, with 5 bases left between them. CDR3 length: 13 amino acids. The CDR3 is CASSGLSTDTQYF. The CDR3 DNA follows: TGTGCCAGCAGCGGACTAAGCACAGATACGCAGTATTTT.

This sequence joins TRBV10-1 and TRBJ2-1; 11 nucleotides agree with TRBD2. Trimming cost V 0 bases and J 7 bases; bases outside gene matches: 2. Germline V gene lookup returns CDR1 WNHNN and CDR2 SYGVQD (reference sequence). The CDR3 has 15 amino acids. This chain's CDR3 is CASSESRTSGNEQFF. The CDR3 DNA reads TGCGCCAGCAGTGAGTCCCGGACTAGCGGGAATGAGCAGTTCTTC.

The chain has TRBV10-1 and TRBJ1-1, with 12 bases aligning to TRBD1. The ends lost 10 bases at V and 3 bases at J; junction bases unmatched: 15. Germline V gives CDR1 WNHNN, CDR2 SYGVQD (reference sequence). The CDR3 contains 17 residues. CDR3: CATPPSRDRGRDTEAFF. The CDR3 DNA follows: TGCGCCACCCCCCCGTCCCGGGACAGGGGGCGAGACACTGAAGCTTTCTTT.

This chain's CDR3 is CASSRSGQGAQDIQYF. DNA for the CDR3: TGCGCCAGCAGCCGTTCGGGACAGGGGGCGCAGGACATTCAGTACTTC. This chain connects TRBV4-1 to TRBJ2-4; 12 nucleotides align to TRBD1. CDR1 is MGHRA, CDR2 YSYEKL, per germline. The CDR3 loop spans 16 amino acids. Trimming took 4 bases from V and 8 from J; bases not matched to a gene: 9.